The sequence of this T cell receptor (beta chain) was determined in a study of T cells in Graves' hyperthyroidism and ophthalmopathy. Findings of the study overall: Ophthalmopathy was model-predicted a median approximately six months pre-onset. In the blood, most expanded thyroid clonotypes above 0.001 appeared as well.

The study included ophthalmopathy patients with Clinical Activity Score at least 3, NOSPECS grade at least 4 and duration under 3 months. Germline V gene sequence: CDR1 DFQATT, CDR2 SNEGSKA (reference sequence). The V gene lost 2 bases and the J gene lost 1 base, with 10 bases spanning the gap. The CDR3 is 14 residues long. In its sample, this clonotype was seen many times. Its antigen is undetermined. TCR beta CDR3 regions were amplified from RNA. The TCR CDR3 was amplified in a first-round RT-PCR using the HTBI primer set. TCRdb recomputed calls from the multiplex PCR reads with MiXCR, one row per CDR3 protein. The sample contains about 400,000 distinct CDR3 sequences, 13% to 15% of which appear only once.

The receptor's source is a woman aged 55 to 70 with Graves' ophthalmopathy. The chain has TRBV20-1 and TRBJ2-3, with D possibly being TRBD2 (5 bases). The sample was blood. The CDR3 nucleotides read TGCAGTGCTAGAACCCCGAGGGGCACAGATACGCAGTATTTT. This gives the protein CSARTPRGTDTQYF.